This paragraph covers one T cell receptor beta chain sequence. Its antigen remains unidentified. The Oncomine TCR Beta short-read assay was what sequenced the DNA obtained from cultured CD4+ T cells. Genomic DNA was extracted from cultured CD4+ T cells. Each CDR3 protein gets one entry after TCRdb re-called the PCR reads with MiXCR. The sample lists about 8,800 distinct CDR3 sequences, 48% occurring once. This sample is part of a study of vaccination and CD4 T cells after COVID-19. Study background: A median of about 100 days (range 35 to 161) separated diagnosis from post-COVID sampling.

Treatment meaning: roughly 11-day PBMC culture with coronavirus spike peptide pools or control peptides (ViraFEST assay). CDR1 is SGHDN and CDR2 is FVKESK in the germline V gene. V lost 5 bases, J lost 3 bases, and 10 bases lay in between. This CDR3 contains 13 residues. The sample was CD4+ T cells from blood, cultured in vitro. This TCR was sampled from a human donor who had recovered from COVID-19. The rearrangement joins TRBV14 to TRBJ1-2; D may be TRBD1 (5 bases). The DNA for the CDR3 is TGTGCCAGCAGCATTCAGGGTTACTATGGCTACACCTTC. Protein: CASSIQGYYGYTF.